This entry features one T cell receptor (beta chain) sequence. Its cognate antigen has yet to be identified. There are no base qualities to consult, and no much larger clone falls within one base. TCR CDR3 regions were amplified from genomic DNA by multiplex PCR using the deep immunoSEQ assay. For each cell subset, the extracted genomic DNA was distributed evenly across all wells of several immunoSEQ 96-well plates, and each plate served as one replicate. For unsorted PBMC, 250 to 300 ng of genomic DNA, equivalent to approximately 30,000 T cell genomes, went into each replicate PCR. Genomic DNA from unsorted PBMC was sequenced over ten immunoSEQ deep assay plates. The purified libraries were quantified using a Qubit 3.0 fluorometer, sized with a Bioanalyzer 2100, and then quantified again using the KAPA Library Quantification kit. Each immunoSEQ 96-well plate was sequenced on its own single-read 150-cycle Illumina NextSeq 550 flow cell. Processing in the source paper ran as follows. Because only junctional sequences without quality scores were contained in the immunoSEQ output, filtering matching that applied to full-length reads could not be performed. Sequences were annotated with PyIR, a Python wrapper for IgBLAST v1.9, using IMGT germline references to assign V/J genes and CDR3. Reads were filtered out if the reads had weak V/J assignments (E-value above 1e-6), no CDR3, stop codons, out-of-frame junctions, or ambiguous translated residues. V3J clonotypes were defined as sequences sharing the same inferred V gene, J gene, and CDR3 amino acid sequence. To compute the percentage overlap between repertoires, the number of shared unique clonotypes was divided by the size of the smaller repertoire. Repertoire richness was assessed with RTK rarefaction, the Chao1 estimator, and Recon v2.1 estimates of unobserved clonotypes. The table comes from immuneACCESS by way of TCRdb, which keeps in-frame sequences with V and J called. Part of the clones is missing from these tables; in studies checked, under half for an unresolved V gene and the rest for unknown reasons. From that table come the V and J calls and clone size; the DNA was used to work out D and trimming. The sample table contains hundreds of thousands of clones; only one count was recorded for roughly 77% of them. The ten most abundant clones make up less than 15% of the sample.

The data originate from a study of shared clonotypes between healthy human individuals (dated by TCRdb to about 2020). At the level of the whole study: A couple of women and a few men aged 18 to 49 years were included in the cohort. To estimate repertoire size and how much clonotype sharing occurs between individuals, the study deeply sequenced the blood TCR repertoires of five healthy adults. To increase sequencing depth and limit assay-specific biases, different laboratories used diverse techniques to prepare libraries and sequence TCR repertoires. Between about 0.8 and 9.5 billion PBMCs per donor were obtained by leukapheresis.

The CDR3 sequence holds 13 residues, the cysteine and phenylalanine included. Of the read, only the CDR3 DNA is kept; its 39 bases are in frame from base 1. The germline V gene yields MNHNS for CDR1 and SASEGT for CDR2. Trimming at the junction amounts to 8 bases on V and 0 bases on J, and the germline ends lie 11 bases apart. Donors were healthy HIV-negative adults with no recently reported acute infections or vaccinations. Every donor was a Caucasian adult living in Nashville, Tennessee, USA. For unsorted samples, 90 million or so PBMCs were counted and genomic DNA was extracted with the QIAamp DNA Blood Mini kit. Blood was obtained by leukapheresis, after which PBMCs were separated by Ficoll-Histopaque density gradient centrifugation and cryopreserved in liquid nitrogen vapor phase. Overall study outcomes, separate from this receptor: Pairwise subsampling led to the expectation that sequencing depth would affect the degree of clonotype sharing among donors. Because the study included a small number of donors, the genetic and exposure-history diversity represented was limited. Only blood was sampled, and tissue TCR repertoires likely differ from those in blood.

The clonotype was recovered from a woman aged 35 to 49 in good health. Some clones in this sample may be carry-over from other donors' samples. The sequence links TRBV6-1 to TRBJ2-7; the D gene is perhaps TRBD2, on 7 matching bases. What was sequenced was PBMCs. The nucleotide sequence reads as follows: TGTGCCAGCGGGGGCGGGAGCTCCTACGAGCAGTACTTC. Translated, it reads CASGGGSSYEQYF.